The rows below give T cell receptor beta chains drawn from one sample of a study of monozygotic twins with inflammatory bowel disease. Using the 5' RACE reads, TCRdb records one entry per CDR3 protein without DNA. Here the sample table reports 150,000 to 200,000 distinct CDR3 sequences. Sequenced sample: blood. These receptors were obtained from a human donor with ulcerative colitis or Crohn's disease, or a healthy co-twin of an affected twin (not recorded which). The CDR3 runs from the conserved cysteine through the conserved F or W. The order of the fields is V gene, J gene, CDR3 protein.

v_gene: TRBV3-1
j_gene: TRBJ1-5
CDR3aa: CASSPDSNQPQHF

v_gene: TRBV11-2
j_gene: TRBJ2-7
CDR3aa: CASSTPSGGALEQYF

v_gene: TRBV7-9
j_gene: TRBJ2-3
CDR3aa: CASRRPGLAYTDTQYF

v_gene: TRBV20-1
j_gene: TRBJ2-4
CDR3aa: CSPPGLAKNIQYF

v_gene: TRBV11-2
j_gene: TRBJ2-7
CDR3aa: CASSQGAGAKTGNHEQYF

v_gene: TRBV14
j_gene: TRBJ2-5
CDR3aa: CASSRLLGRQETQYF

v_gene: TRBV5-1
j_gene: TRBJ2-3
CDR3aa: CASSKGLFAPTDTQYF

v_gene: TRBV5-1
j_gene: TRBJ1-1
CDR3aa: CASSWEQGLEAFF

v_gene: TRBV20-1
j_gene: TRBJ1-1
CDR3aa: CSADHRQGFTEAFF

v_gene: TRBV7-7
j_gene: TRBJ2-2
CDR3aa: CASSSGVFPRTGELFF

v_gene: TRBV20-1
j_gene: TRBJ2-1
CDR3aa: CSAWGLAGNHNEQFF

v_gene: TRBV11-2
j_gene: TRBJ1-2
CDR3aa: CASSVTGALNYGYTF

v_gene: TRBV6-1
j_gene: TRBJ2-7
CDR3aa: CASTRRDRSSYEQYF

v_gene: TRBV29-1
j_gene: TRBJ1-2
CDR3aa: CSVELLKTRGGYTF

v_gene: TRBV21-1
j_gene: TRBJ2-3
CDR3aa: CASSSKGSRDAGTDTQYF

v_gene: TRBV18
j_gene: TRBJ1-2
CDR3aa: CASSTGGRNYTF

v_gene: TRBV29-1
j_gene: TRBJ1-2
CDR3aa: CSVEARGQSRNYGYTF

v_gene: TRBV27
j_gene: TRBJ2-3
CDR3aa: CASSLGGRRKDTQYF

v_gene: TRBV29-1
j_gene: TRBJ2-7
CDR3aa: CSVGSVDRGSVF

v_gene: TRBV28
j_gene: TRBJ2-7
CDR3aa: CASSLMIGAGDEQYF

v_gene: TRBV20-1
j_gene: TRBJ2-7
CDR3aa: CSARVRVYEQYF

v_gene: TRBV19
j_gene: TRBJ1-5
CDR3aa: CASSWDQGARNQPQHF

v_gene: TRBV30
j_gene: TRBJ1-1
CDR3aa: CAWSVHNPEAFF

v_gene: TRBV9
j_gene: TRBJ2-1
CDR3aa: CASSVDPGPSSYNEQFF

v_gene: TRBV6-1
j_gene: TRBJ1-5
CDR3aa: CASSEGGWWGQPQHF

v_gene: TRBV12-3/TRBV12-4
j_gene: TRBJ2-2
CDR3aa: CASSGTRNTGELFF

v_gene: TRBV7-2
j_gene: TRBJ2-7
CDR3aa: CASSRTSGGAEEQYF

v_gene: TRBV15
j_gene: TRBJ2-5
CDR3aa: CATRDWDRRDLFQETQYF

v_gene: TRBV7-6
j_gene: TRBJ1-2
CDR3aa: CASSLSPDRGSGGYTF

v_gene: TRBV9
j_gene: TRBJ2-7
CDR3aa: CASSVEGTRKYEQYF

v_gene: TRBV5-4
j_gene: TRBJ1-1
CDR3aa: CASSLSTSTEAFF

v_gene: TRBV15
j_gene: TRBJ2-2
CDR3aa: CATSRDGKGGLYTGELFF

v_gene: TRBV7-3
j_gene: TRBJ2-5
CDR3aa: CASSLTSGRARETQYF

v_gene: TRBV7-9
j_gene: TRBJ2-7
CDR3aa: CASSSTRTGYEQYF

v_gene: TRBV27
j_gene: TRBJ2-7
CDR3aa: CASSLKVLDYEQYF

v_gene: TRBV20-1
j_gene: TRBJ2-1
CDR3aa: CSASPGLAYNEQFF

v_gene: TRBV12-3/TRBV12-4
j_gene: TRBJ1-2
CDR3aa: CASRLRETGYGYTF

v_gene: TRBV4-3
j_gene: TRBJ2-7
CDR3aa: CASSQVRGNEQYF

v_gene: TRBV15
j_gene: TRBJ2-1
CDR3aa: CATSRSTGGSYNEQFF

v_gene: TRBV4-3
j_gene: TRBJ1-6
CDR3aa: CASSPTGDPPYNSPLHF

v_gene: TRBV15
j_gene: TRBJ2-7
CDR3aa: CATGDLTSYEQYF

v_gene: TRBV7-2
j_gene: TRBJ2-3
CDR3aa: CASSLGFQRGADTQYF

v_gene: TRBV6-5
j_gene: TRBJ2-5
CDR3aa: CASSYSTLAGVETQYF

v_gene: TRBV10-3
j_gene: TRBJ2-7
CDR3aa: CAISEKGLDYEQYF

v_gene: TRBV20-1
j_gene: TRBJ1-3
CDR3aa: CSARGPVGSGNTIYF

v_gene: TRBV11-2
j_gene: TRBJ1-3
CDR3aa: CASSLRDNYLNTIYF

v_gene: TRBV5-1
j_gene: TRBJ1-2
CDR3aa: CASSLVGSPILAEDGYTF

v_gene: TRBV20-1
j_gene: TRBJ1-5
CDR3aa: CSASSRVRSNQPQHF

v_gene: TRBV20-1
j_gene: TRBJ2-3
CDR3aa: CSASRRGGLTDTQYF

v_gene: TRBV28
j_gene: TRBJ2-7
CDR3aa: CASSSVRGLPREQYF

v_gene: TRBV20-1
j_gene: TRBJ2-1
CDR3aa: CSAIQRAPSYNEQFF

v_gene: TRBV6-2/TRBV6-3
j_gene: TRBJ2-7
CDR3aa: CASSPPRQGSLYEQYF

v_gene: TRBV30
j_gene: TRBJ1-2
CDR3aa: CAWSDSQGGGYTF

v_gene: TRBV29-1
j_gene: TRBJ1-2
CDR3aa: CSVIRDPRGYTF

v_gene: TRBV23-1
j_gene: TRBJ2-3
CDR3aa: CASSQTSLAGGWTDTQYF

v_gene: TRBV27
j_gene: TRBJ2-7
CDR3aa: CASSLASGGHYEQYF

v_gene: TRBV12-3/TRBV12-4
j_gene: TRBJ1-5
CDR3aa: CASSSARDQPQHF

v_gene: TRBV11-2
j_gene: TRBJ2-2
CDR3aa: CASSLDPTGVSTGELFF

v_gene: TRBV5-1
j_gene: TRBJ1-6
CDR3aa: CASSLEVGTRVSPLHF